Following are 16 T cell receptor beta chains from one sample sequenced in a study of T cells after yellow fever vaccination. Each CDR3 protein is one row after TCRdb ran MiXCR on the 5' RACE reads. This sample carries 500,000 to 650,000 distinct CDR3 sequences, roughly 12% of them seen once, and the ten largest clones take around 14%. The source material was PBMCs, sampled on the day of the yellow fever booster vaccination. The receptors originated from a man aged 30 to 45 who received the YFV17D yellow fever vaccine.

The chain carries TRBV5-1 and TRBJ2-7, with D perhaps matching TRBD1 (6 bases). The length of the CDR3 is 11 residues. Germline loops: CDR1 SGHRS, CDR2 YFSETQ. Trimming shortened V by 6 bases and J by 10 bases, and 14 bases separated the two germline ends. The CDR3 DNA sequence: TGCGCCAGCAAGCTCCAGGGGCAACAGTACTTC. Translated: CASKLQGQQYF.

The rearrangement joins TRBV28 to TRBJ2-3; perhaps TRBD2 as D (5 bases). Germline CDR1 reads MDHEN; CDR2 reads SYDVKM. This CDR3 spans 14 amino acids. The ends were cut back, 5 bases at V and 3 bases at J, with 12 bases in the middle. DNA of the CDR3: TGTGCCAGCAGTACCCACGGGGAAACAGATACGCAGTATTTT. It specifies CASSTHGETDTQYF.

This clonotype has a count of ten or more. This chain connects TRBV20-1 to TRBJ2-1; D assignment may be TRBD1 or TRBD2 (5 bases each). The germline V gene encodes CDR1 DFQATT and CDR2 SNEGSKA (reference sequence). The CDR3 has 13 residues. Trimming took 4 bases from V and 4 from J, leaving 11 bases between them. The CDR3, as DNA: TGCAGTGCTAAGGGACCACGTTACAATGAGCAGTTCTTC. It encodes CSAKGPRYNEQFF.

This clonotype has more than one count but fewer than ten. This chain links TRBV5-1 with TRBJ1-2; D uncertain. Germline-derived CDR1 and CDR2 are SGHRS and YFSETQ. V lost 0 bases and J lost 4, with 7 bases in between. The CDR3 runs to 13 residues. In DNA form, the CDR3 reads TGCGCCAGCAGCTTGGGTGGGATCTATGGCTACACCTTC. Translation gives CASSLGGIYGYTF.

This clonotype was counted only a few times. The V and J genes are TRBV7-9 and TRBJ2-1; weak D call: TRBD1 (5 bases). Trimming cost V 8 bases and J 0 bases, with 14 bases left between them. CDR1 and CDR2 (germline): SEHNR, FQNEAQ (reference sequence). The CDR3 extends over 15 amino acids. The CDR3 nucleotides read TGTGCCAGCCTGACAGAGGAGAGCTCCTACAATGAGCAGTTCTTC. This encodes CASLTEESSYNEQFF.

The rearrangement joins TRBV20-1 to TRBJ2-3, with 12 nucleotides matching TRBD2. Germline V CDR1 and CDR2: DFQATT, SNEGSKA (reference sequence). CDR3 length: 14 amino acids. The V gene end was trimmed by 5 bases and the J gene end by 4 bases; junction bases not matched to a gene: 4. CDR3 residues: CSASLAGGPDTQYF. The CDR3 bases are TGCAGTGCTTCACTAGCGGGAGGCCCAGATACGCAGTATTTT.

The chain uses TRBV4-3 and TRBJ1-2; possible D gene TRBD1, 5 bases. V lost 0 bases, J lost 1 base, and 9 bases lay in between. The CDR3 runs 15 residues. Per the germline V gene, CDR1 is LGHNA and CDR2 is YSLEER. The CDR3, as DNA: TGCGCCAGCAGCCAAGAGCGGACACTTAACTATGGCTACACCTTC. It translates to CASSQERTLNYGYTF.

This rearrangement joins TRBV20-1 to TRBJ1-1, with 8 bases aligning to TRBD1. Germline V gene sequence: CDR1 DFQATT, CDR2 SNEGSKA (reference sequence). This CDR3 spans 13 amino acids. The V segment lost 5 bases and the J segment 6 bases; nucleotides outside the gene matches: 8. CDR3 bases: TGCAGTGCTGGACAGGGTAGGAGGCCTGAAGCTTTCTTT. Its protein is CSAGQGRRPEAFF.

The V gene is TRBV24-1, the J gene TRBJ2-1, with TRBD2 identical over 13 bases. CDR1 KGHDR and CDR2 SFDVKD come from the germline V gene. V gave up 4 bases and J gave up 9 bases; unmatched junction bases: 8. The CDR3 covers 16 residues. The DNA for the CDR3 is TGTGCCACCAGTGACCCTACTAGCGGGAGGGTGGCTGAGCAGTTCTTC. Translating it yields CATSDPTSGRVAEQFF.

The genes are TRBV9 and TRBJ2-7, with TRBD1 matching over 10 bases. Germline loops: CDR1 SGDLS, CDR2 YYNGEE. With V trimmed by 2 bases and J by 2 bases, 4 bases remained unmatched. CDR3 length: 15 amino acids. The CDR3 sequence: CASSVSGTGAYEQYF. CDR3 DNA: TGTGCCAGCAGCGTTTCCGGGACAGGGGCCTACGAGCAGTACTTC.

DNA for the CDR3: TGTGCCAGCACCACGCCCCAGGGTACGCAGTATTTT. Its translation is CASTTPQGTQYF. V gene TRBV2 combines with J gene TRBJ2-3; perhaps TRBD1 as D (5 bases). The germline V gene has CDR1 SNHLY and CDR2 FYNNEI. The ends were cut back, 7 bases at V and 8 bases at J, with 13 bases in the middle. The CDR3 is 12 amino acids.

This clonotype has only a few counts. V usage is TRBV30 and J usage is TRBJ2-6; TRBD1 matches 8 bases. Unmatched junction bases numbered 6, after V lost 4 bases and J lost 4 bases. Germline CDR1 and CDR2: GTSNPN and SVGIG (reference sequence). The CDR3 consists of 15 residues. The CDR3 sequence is CAWTQGASGANVLTF. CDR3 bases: TGTGCCTGGACCCAGGGGGCTAGCGGGGCCAACGTCCTGACTTTC.

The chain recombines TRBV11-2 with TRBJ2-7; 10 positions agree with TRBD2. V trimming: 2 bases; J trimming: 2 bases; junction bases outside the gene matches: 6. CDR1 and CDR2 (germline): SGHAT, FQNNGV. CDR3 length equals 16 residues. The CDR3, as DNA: TGTGCCAGCAGCTTAATCACTAGCGGGGCGACCTACGAGCAGTACTTC. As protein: CASSLITSGATYEQYF. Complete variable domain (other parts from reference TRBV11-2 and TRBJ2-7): EAGVAQSPRYKIIEKRQSVAFWCNPISGHATLYWYQQILGQGPKLLIQFQNNGVVDDSQLPKDRFSAERLKGVDSTLKIQPAKLEDSAVYLCASSLITSGATYEQYFGPGTRLTVT.

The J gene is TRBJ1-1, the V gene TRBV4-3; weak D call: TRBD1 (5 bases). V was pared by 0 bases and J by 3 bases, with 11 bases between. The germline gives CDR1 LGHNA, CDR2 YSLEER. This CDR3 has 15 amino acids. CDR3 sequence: CASSQEDRHYTEAFF. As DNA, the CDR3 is TGCGCCAGCAGCCAAGAAGACAGACACTACACTGAAGCTTTCTTT.

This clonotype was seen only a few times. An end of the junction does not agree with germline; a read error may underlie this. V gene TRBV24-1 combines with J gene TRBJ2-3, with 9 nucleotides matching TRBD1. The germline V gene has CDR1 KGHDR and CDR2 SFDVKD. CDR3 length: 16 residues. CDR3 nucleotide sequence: TGTGCCACCAGTGTCTCGACAGGGGGGGTGACAGGTACGCAGTATTTT. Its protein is CATSVSTGGVTGTQYF.

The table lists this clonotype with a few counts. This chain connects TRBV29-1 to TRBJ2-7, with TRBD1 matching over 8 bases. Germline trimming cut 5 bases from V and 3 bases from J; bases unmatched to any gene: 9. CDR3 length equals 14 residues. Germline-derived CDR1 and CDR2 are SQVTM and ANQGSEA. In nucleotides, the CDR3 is TGCAGCGTTTTTAAACAGGGGGTAGGCTACGAGCAGTACTTC. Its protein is CSVFKQGVGYEQYF.